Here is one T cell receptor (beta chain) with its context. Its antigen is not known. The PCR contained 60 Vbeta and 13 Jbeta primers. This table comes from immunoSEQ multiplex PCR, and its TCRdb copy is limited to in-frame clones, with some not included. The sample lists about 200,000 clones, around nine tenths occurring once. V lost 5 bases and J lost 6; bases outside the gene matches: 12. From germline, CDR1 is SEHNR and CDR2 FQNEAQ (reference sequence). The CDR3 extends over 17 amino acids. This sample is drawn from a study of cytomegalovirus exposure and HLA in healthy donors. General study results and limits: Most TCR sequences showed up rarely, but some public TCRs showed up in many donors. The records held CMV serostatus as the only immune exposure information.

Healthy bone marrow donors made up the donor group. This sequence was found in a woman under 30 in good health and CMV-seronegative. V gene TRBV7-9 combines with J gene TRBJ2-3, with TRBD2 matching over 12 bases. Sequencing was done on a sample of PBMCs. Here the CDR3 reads CASSPLTSGRAGDTQYF. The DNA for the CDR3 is TGTGCCAGCAGCCCTCTGACTAGCGGGAGAGCTGGGGATACGCAGTATTTT.